This T cell receptor beta chain is from a study of quantifying T cell responses using KT2 cells. Background on the study: TCR alpha and beta constant-region primers primed reverse transcription of RNA.

The germline gives CDR1 LGHDT, CDR2 YNNKEL (reference sequence). Trimming at V came to 5 bases and at J to 5 bases, leaving 3 bases not matched to a gene. The CDR3 runs 14 residues. The cDNA 3' end received a ligated oligonucleotide with a UMI. The first PCR ran 4 to 5 cycles with an equimolar RC1.1 and RC1.2 beta primer mix. TCRdb recomputed calls from the UMI-ligation and nested PCR reads with MiXCR, one row per CDR3 protein. In the table there are more than 55,000 distinct CDR3 sequences, 9% to 15% of which are singletons. This sequence originates from a human donor. Sequenced input: PBMCs spiked with cells of the T cell clone KT2. This chain links TRBV3-1 with TRBJ2-5; the match to TRBD2 covers 12 bases. Here the CDR3 DNA reads TGTGCCAGCAGCGCACTAGCGGGAGGTGAGACCCAGTACTTC. It yields the protein CASSALAGGETQYF.